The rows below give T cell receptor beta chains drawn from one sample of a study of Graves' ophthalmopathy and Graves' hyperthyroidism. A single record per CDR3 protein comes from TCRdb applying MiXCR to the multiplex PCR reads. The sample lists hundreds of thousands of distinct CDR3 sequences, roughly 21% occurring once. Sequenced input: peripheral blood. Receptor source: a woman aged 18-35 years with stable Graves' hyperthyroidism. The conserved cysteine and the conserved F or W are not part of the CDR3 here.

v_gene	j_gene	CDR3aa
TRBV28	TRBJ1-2	ASRQGVGYT
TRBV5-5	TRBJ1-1	ASSPIPNTEAF
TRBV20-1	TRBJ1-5	SASPWDRGNQPQH
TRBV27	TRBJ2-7	ASTPRPEGYEQY
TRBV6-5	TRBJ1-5	ASSSSGGVQPQH
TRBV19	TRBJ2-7	ASSIAGARYEQY
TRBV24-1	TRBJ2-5	ATSISWFGETKY
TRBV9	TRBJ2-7	ASSVGSSSTYEQY
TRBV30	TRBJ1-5	AWSRGQGPSEPQH
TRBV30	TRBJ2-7	ASDRNRGDPYEQY
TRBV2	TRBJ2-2	ASSERVTGELF
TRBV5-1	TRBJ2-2	ASSGGQPNTGELF
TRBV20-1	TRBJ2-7	SARRGAGEQY
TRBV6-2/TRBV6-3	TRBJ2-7	ASSTGQGRTYEQY
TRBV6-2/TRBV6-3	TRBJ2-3	ASSYHWTGGSTDTQY
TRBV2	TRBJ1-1	ASSERGQGAGTEAF
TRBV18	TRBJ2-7	ASSPRGSYEQY
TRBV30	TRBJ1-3	AWGQGNTIY
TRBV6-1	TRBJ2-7	ASRDLAGDHYEQY
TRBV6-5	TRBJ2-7	ASSHRDRGSEQY
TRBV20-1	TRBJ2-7	SADRLAGTDEQY
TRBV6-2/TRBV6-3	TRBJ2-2	ASSSLGRVTGDLF
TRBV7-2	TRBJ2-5	ASSFMGQRETQY
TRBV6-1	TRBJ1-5	ASSEALPPRRNQPQH
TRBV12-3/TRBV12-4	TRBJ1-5	ASSYGRVQPQH
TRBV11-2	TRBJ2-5	ASRNQETQY
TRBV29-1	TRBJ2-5	SVSHETQY
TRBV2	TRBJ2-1	ASSEIGSSYNEQF
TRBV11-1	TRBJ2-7	ASRSGRTSSYEQY
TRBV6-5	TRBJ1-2	ASSLSQGWYGYT
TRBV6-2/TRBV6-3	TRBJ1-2	ASSDGAGYGYT
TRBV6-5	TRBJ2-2	ATGTGDTGELF
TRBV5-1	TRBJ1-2	ASGPGAHDYGYT
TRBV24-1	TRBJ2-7	ATSPGTGPPYEQY
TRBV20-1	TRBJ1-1	SAIRDPNTEAF
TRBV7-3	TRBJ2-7	ASSLKGIDEQY
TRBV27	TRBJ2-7	ASRGTGGNEQY
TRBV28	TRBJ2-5	ASSFTGQETQY
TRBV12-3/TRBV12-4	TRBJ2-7	ASSSPGLGAYEQY
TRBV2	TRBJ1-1	ATSKGTEAF
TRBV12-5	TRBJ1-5	ASALGDTSNQPQH
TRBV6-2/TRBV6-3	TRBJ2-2	ASSSLGTPNTGELF
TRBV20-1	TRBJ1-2	SARDHGANYGYT
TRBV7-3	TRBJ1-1	ASSLTVRGTEAF
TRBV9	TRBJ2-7	ASSVGAREGNEQY
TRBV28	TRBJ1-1	ASLHRQTQNTEAF
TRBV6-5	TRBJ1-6	ASSYGGDGISPLH
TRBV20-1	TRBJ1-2	SARKGFPAGSYT
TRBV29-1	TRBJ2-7	SVANRWGEQY
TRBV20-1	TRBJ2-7	SAAGNEQY
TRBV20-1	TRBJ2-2	SARGPLDTGELF
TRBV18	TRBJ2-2	ASSPPTGTNTGELF
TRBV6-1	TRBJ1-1	ASIGRVIFRTEAF
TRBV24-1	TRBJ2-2	ATSDTLAANTGELF
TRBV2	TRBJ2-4	ASRGGGNIKY
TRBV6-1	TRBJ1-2	ASSDYRTDNYGYT
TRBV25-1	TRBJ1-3	ASSGQGNTIY